This entry features one T cell receptor (beta chain) sequence. This specimen belongs to a study of blood T cell repertoires in COVID-19. There are 14 residues in the CDR3. The V end was cut by 4 bases, the J end by 8 bases, with 18 bases between. The V gene's germline CDR1 is SGHNT and CDR2 YYREEE (reference sequence). Using immunoSEQ multiplex PCR, the repertoire was profiled, and TCRdb retains in-frame clones only, with some absent. The profile shows approximately 200,000 clones, roughly 83% of them singletons. The rearrangement uses TRBV5-4 and TRBJ1-2; D remains ambiguous. This TCR was recovered from a woman aged 30 to 39 who had recovered from COVID-19. The sequenced material came from PBMCs or T cells enriched from blood (not recorded which). DNA for the CDR3: TGTGCCAGCAGCCAACCCAACAGCCTCGGCGGCTACACCTTC. Its protein is CASSQPNSLGGYTF.